This T cell receptor beta chain came from a study of T cells in Graves' hyperthyroidism and ophthalmopathy (dated 2019 in TCRdb). Some background on the complete study: Peripheral blood was sampled at the time of initial diagnosis, prior to any treatment. TCR V-J signatures able to tell the groups apart were searched for in a discovery cohort of 90 to 100 patients, of whom roughly 42 had Graves' ophthalmopathy and about 55 had stable Graves' hyperthyroidism. Whether ophthalmopathy could be predicted prospectively was tested in an independent validation cohort made up of roughly 20 hyperthyroidism patients plus 17 patients who later progressed to ophthalmopathy. The approximately 100 discovery patients were divided at random into training and test sets in a 7:3 ratio. In addition, the study compared T-cell repertoires in thyroid tissue and in blood from over 5 Graves' hyperthyroidism patients. After sampling, hyperthyroidism patients received methimazole starting at 30 mg daily, and ophthalmopathy patients received high-dose intravenous methylprednisolone. TCR Vbeta CDR3 sequencing of around 130 peripheral blood samples (over 40 ophthalmopathy, approximately 80 hyperthyroidism and roughly 17 progressor patients) is reported in the paper.

TCR beta CDR3 regions were amplified from RNA transcripts. For the first round of RT-PCR on the TCR CDR3, the HTBI primer set was used together with the Qiagen OneStep RT-PCR kit. A second multiplex PCR round built the libraries, followed by size selection and purification. Sequencing of the libraries was done on an Illumina HiSeq2000 using paired-end 100 bp reads. The paper's data handling went like this. SOAPnuke was used to process the raw data, with reads discarded if the reads contained adapters or uncalled bases, had a mean Phred below 15, or lacked an exact constant-primer or identifier match. High-quality paired reads were merged using COPE v1.2.5, and each unique nucleotide sequence was defined as a clonotype. MiTCR v1.1 was used to align clonotypes to the IMGT TRBV, TRBD and TRBJ reference segments. Only V-J combinations with frequency above 0.0001, covering 99% to 99.2% of repertoires, were analysed. The TCS score was defined as the ratio of F50 (clonal expansion) to E x V (chaos), calculated using BLOSUM62-based TCRdist between CDR3 peptides within each V-J. Welch's t-statistics and random forest reduced some 510 V-J features to fewer than 15, which were used in a naive Bayes classifier (R e1071). TCRdb itself trimmed the public reads at Q25 with fastp, ran MiXCR and retained productive beta chains. Duplicate CDR3 protein sequences are folded into a single record with the most common DNA and genes. The V and J calls reflect TCRdb's pipeline rather than the authors' work. The sample table records approximately 640,000 distinct CDR3 sequences; 17% of these occur just once. Of the sample, 15% to 19% falls within the top ten clones.

Stable Graves' hyperthyroidism was defined as the absence of progression to ophthalmopathy over 18 months of follow-up. The hyperthyroidism patients were between 18 and 65 years old and newly diagnosed, with a disease duration of less than 2 months. Exclusion was applied to patients with uncontrolled infections, other autoimmune diseases, pregnancy or lactation. Diagnoses were based on clinical symptoms, serum thyroxine and TRAb, thyroid ultrasound and orbital computed tomography. PBMCs were separated from approximately 9.9 ml of fresh peripheral blood using Ficoll-Paque density gradient centrifugation. Trizol reagent was used to extract total RNA, and RNA quality was then checked on an Agilent 2100 Bioanalyzer. Overall study outcomes, separate from this receptor: In cross-validation, a model built on a 13 V-J signature told ophthalmopathy apart from stable hyperthyroidism with approximately 90% sensitivity and around 81% specificity, and in testing the same model reached 80%/75%. Most expanded thyroid clonotypes (frequency above 0.001) were also detected in blood, suggesting blood repertoires may reflect thyroid immune responses. Sample size was not statistically predetermined, and investigators were not blinded to group allocation. During validation, the model predicted progression to ophthalmopathy a median of approximately six months ahead of onset, with roughly 65% sensitivity and around 73% specificity.

In this sample, this clonotype turned up many times. Its antigen remains undetermined. No base quality information exists; no much larger clone differs at one position. V is pared back by 7 bases and J by 1 base, with 11 bases lying between the germline termini. The CDR3 covers 14 residues, taking in both the cysteine and the phenylalanine. Of all the DNA, just the CDR3 is kept, 42 bases in frame from base 1. From a lookup of the germline V gene, CDR1 and CDR2 are MDHEN and SYDVKM. The clonotype comes from a man between 45 and 60 years old with Graves' hyperthyroidism. The chain is encoded by TRBV28 joined to TRBJ1-5; no D gene call is confident. Material for sequencing was blood. The CDR3 corresponds to CASTSPGSNQPQHF. The nucleotides are TGTGCCAGCACGTCCCCGGGGAGCAATCAGCCCCAGCATTTT.